This passage covers 9 T cell receptor beta chains from one sample sequenced in a study of shared clonotypes between healthy human individuals. Naive CD8 cells were CD45RO-negative, positively selected for CCR7, excluding terminally differentiated effector memory CD45RA+ cells. Assay: immunoSEQ multiplex PCR; the TCRdb copy retains only in-frame clones and omits some. This table has hundreds of thousands of clones, about 96% appearing once. Sequencing was performed on naive CD8+ T cells sorted from blood. The source is a woman in her twenties or thirties in good health.

The genes are TRBV28 and TRBJ1-3; D possibly corresponds to TRBD1 (5 bases). CDR3 length equals 17 residues. Germline CDR1 reads MDHEN; CDR2 reads SYDVKM. Trimming cost V 1 base and J 0 bases, with 13 bases left between them. The chain's CDR3 is CASSLSARAISGNTIYF. DNA for the CDR3: TGTGCCAGCAGTTTATCCGCCAGGGCCATCTCTGGAAACACCATATATTTT. The whole variable domain, remainder taken from reference TRBV28 and TRBJ1-3, is DVKVTQSSRYLVKRTGEKVFLECVQDMDHENMFWYRQDPGLGLRLIYFSYDVKMKEKGDIPEGYSVSREKKERFSLILESASTNQTSMYLCASSLSARAISGNTIYFGEGSWLTVV.

The gene calls are TRBV7-2 and TRBJ2-1; TRBD2 agrees at 7 bases. This CDR3 is built from 15 residues. Germline CDR1 SGHTA, CDR2 FQGNSA. The ends lost 5 bases at V and 0 bases at J; junction bases unmatched: 4. The CDR3 here is CASSDRDYSYNEQFF. The CDR3 coding sequence is TGTGCCAGCAGCGACCGGGACTACTCCTACAATGAGCAGTTCTTC.

The V call is TRBV15, the J call TRBJ2-1; 7 nucleotides agree with TRBD2. The CDR3 runs 16 residues. The V gene's germline CDR1 is LNHNV and CDR2 YYDKDF (reference sequence). V shed 0 bases, J shed 5 bases, and the junction held 7 bases outside the gene matches. CDR3 region: CATSRDPGGSDNEQFF. The CDR3 bases are TGTGCCACCAGCAGAGATCCGGGCGGGAGTGACAATGAGCAGTTCTTC. The full variable domain, completed using reference TRBV15 and TRBJ2-1, is DAMVIQNPRYQVTQFGKPVTLSCSQTLNHNVMYWYQQKSSQAPKLLFHYYDKDFNNEADTPDNFQSRRPNTSFCFLDIRSPGLGDTAMYLCATSRDPGGSDNEQFFGPGTRLTVL.

V is TRBV27 and J is TRBJ2-7, with 7 bases identical to TRBD1. Germline CDR1 reads MNHEY; CDR2 reads SMNVEV (reference sequence). Germline trimming cut 2 bases from V and 4 bases from J; bases unmatched to any gene: 5. The CDR3 length is 14 residues. DNA for the CDR3: TGTGCCAGCAGTTTAATGGTCAGGGGGTACGAGCAGTACTTC. It codes for CASSLMVRGYEQYF.

The rearrangement joins TRBV9 to TRBJ2-7; 8 bases map to TRBD2. V shed 0 bases and J 6 bases; nucleotides not matched to a gene: 2. Germline V lookup: CDR1 SGDLS, CDR2 YYNGEE. This CDR3 region has 13 residues. CDR3 amino acids: CASSVGTSSEQYF. CDR3 DNA sequence: TGTGCCAGCAGCGTAGGGACTAGCTCCGAGCAGTACTTC. The whole variable domain, filled in from reference TRBV9 and TRBJ2-7, reads DSGVTQTPKHLITATGQRVTLRCSPRSGDLSVYWYQQSLDQGLQFLIQYYNGEERAKGNILERFSAQQFPDLHSELNLSSLELGDSALYFCASSVGTSSEQYFGPGTRLTVT.

This clone was seen a single time. This chain's CDR3 is CASSPTGHDSYNEQFF. The CDR3 nucleotides read TGTGCCAGCAGCCCGACAGGGCACGACTCCTACAATGAGCAGTTCTTC. The J gene is TRBJ2-1, the V gene TRBV5-8, with 7 bases matching TRBD1. The V gene's germline CDR1 is SGHTS and CDR2 YDEGEE. The CDR3 runs 16 residues. The V segment lost 4 bases and the J segment 0 bases; nucleotides outside the gene matches: 7. Complete variable domain (other parts from reference TRBV5-8 and TRBJ2-1): EAGVTQSPTHLIKTRGQQATLRCSPISGHTSVYWYQQALGLGLQFLLWYDEGEERNRGNFPPRFSGRQFPNYSSELNVNALELEDSALYLCASSPTGHDSYNEQFFGPGTRLTVL.

The chain employs TRBV13 and TRBJ1-1; D perhaps matches TRBD1 (6 bases). Deletions cut 5 bases from V and 1 base from J, with 11 bases between. CDR1 and CDR2 from the germline V gene are PRHDT and FYEKMQ (reference sequence). The CDR3 has 14 amino acids. The CDR3 sequence is CASSPTTGNTEAFF. The DNA of the CDR3 is TGTGCCAGCAGCCCAACGACAGGGAACACTGAAGCTTTCTTT.

In its sample, this clone was seen once. The rearrangement uses TRBV25-1 and TRBJ1-4, with D perhaps matching TRBD1 (5 bases). The CDR3 totals 15 residues. Germline V gene sequence: CDR1 MGHDK, CDR2 SYGVNS. Between the trimmed V and J ends, which lost 1 base and 6 bases, there was a span of 12 bases. The DNA for the CDR3 is TGTGCCAGCAGTGAATTTGCGGGACCTGATGAAAAACTGTTTTTT. This sequence encodes CASSEFAGPDEKLFF.

The chain combines TRBV5-4 with TRBJ2-3, with 14 bases lining up with TRBD2. The CDR3 runs 18 residues. CDR1 is SGHNT, CDR2 YYREEE, per germline (reference sequence). The J segment lost 2 bases and the V segment lost 1 base, leaving 6 bases of the junction unmatched. The CDR3 spells CASSLMTGLAGVTDTQYF. CDR3 DNA: TGTGCCAGCAGCTTGATGACGGGACTAGCGGGAGTCACAGATACGCAGTATTTT.